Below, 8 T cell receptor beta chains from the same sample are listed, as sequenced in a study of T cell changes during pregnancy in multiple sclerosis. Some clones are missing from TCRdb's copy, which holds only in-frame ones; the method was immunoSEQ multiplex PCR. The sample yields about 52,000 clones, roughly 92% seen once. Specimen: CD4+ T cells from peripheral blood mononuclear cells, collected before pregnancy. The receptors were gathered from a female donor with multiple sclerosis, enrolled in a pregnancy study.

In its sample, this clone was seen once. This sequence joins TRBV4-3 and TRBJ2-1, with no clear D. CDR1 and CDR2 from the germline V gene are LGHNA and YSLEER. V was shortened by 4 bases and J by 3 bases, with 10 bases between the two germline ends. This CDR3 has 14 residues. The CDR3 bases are TGCGCCAGCAGCCCGCGTAGTAACTACAATGAGCAGTTCTTC. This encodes CASSPRSNYNEQFF.

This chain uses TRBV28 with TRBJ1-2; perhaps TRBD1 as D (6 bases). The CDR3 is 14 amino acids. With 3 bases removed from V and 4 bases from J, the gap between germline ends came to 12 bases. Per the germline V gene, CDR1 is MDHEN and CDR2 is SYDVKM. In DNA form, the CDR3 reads TGTGCCAGCAGTTTCGGGGGGCCATTCTATGGCTACACCTTC. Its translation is CASSFGGPFYGYTF.

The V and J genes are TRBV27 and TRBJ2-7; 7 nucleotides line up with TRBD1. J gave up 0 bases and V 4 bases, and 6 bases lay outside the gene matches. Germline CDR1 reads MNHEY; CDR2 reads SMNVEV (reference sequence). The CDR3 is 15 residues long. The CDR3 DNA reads TGTGCCAGCAGTTCACAGGGGAAAGACTCCTACGAGCAGTACTTC. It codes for CASSSQGKDSYEQYF.

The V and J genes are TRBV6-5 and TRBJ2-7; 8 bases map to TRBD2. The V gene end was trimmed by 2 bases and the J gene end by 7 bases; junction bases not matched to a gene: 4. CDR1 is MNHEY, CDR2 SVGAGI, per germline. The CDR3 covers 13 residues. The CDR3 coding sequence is TGTGCCAGCAGTTACGAGGGCGGGAGGGAGCAGTACTTC. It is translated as CASSYEGGREQYF.

CDR3 loop: CASSDRTGVREKLFF. The CDR3 coding sequence is TGTGCCAGCAGTGACAGGACAGGGGTTAGGGAAAAACTGTTTTTT. This chain connects TRBV6-1 to TRBJ1-4; 9 bases line up with TRBD1. This CDR3 region has 15 residues. J was trimmed by 8 bases and V by 3 bases; bases with no gene match: 7. The germline V gene has CDR1 MNHNS and CDR2 SASEGT.

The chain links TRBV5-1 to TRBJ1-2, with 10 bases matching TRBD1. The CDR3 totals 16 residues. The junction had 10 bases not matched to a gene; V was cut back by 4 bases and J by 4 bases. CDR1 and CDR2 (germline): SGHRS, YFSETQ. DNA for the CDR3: TGCGCCAGCAGCAGCCGGGACAGGGGTGCCGGCTATGGCTACACCTTC. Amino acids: CASSSRDRGAGYGYTF.

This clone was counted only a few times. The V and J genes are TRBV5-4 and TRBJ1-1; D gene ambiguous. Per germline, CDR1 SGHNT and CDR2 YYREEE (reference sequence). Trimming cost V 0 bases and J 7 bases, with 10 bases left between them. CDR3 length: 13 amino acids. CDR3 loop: CASSLVGEVEAFF. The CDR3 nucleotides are TGTGCCAGCAGCTTGGTTGGAGAGGTTGAAGCTTTCTTT.

The CDR3 sequence: CASRTPGKAFF. The CDR3 DNA is TGTGCCAGCAGGACCCCAGGGAAAGCTTTCTTT. The chain is built from TRBV2 and TRBJ1-1; D is perhaps TRBD1 (5 bases). Germline loops: CDR1 SNHLY, CDR2 FYNNEI. CDR3 length: 11 amino acids. The V gene lost 6 bases and the J gene lost 9 bases, with 11 bases spanning the gap.